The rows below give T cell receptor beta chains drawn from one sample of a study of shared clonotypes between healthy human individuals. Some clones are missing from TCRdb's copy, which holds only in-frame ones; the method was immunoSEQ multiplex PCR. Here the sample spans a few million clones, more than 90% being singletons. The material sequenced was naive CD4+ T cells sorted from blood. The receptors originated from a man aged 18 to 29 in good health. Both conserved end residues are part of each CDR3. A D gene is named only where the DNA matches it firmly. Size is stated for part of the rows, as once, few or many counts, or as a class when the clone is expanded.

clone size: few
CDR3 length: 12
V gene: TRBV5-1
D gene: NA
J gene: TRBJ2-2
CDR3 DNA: TGCGCCAGCAGCTCCCGGGGGGGGGAGCTGTTTTTT
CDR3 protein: CASSSRGGELFF

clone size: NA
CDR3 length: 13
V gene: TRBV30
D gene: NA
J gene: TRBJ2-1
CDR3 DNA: TGTGCCTGGAGTGTGGGTAGATACAATGAGCAGTTCTTC
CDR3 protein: CAWSVGRYNEQFF

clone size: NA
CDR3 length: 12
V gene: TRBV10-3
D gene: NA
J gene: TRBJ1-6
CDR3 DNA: TGTGCCATCAGGGACGGCAATTCACCCCTCCACTTT
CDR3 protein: CAIRDGNSPLHF

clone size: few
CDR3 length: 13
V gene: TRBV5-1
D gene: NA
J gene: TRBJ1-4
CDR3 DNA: TGCGCCAGCAGCTTGGATTACTCGACACCCGTGTTTTTT
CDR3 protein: CASSLDYSTPVFF

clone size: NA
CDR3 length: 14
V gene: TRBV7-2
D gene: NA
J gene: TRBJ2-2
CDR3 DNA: TGTGCCAGCAGCTTACCCCCAAACACCGGGGAGCTGTTTTTT
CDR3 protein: CASSLPPNTGELFF

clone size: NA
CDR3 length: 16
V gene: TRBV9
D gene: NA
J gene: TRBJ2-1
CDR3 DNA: TGTGCCAGCAGCGTTAATTTTAGGTTAACCGACAATGAGCAGTTCTTC
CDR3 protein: CASSVNFRLTDNEQFF

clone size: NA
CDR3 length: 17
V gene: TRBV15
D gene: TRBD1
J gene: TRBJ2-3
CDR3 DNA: TGTGCCACCAGCAGGACAGGGAAATCCTCTAGCACAGATACGCAGTATTTT
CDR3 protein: CATSRTGKSSSTDTQYF

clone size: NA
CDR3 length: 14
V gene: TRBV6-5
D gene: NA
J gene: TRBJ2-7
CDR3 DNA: TGTGCCAGCAGCTGGACAGCAAAGTCTTACGAGCAGTACTTC
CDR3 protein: CASSWTAKSYEQYF

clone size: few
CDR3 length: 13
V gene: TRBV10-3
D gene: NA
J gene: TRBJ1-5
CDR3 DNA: TGTGCCATCAGTGAATTCGAGCGAGGAGGCCAGCATTTT
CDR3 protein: CAISEFERGGQHF

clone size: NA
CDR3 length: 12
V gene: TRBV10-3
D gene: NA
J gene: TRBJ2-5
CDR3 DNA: TGTGCCATCAGAACAGCAGGAGAGACCCAGTACTTC
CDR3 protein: CAIRTAGETQYF

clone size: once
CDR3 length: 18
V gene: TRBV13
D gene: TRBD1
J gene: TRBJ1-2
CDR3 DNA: TGTGCCAGCAGCTCAACCTGGACAGGGAAAGACCACGAATATGGCTACACCTTC
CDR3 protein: CASSSTWTGKDHEYGYTF

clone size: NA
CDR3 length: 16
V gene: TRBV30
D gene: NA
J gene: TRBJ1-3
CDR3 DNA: TGTGCCTGGAGTACTTGGAGGGGATGGTCTGGAAACACCATATATTTT
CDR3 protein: CAWSTWRGWSGNTIYF

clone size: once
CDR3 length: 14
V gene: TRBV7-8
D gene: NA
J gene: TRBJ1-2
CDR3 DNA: TGTGCCAGCAGCTTAGTGGATTGGAACTATGGCTACACCTTC
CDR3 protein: CASSLVDWNYGYTF

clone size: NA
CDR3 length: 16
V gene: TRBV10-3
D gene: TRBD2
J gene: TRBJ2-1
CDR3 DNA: TGTGCCAGCTCCGGACTAGCGGGAGGGTCCTACAATGAGCAGTTCTTC
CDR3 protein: CASSGLAGGSYNEQFF

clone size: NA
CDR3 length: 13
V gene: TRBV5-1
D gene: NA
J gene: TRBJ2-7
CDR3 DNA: TGCGCCAGCAGCTTGTATGGGATTTACGAGCAGTACTTC
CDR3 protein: CASSLYGIYEQYF

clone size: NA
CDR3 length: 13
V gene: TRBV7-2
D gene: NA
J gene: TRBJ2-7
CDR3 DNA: TGTGCCAGCAGCACAATGGATACCTACGAGCAGTACTTC
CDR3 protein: CASSTMDTYEQYF

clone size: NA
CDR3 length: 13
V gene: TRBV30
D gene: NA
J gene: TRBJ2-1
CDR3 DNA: TGTGCCTGGAGTGTTAATAATTACAATGAGCAGTTCTTC
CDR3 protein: CAWSVNNYNEQFF

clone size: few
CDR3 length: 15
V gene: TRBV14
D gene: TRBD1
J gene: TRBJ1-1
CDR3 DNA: TGTGCCAGCAGCCTTTCGGACAGGGGGAACACTGAAGCTTTCTTT
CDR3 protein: CASSLSDRGNTEAFF

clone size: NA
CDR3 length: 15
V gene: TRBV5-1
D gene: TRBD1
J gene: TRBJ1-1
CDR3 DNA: TGCGCCAGCAGCACCCAAGGGACAGGGGGCGGGAGGGCTTTCTTT
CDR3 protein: CASSTQGTGGGRAFF

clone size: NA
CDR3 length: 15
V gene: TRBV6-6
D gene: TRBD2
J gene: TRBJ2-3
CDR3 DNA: TGTGCCAGCAAATTACTAGCGGGAAGCACAGATACGCAGTATTTT
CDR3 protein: CASKLLAGSTDTQYF

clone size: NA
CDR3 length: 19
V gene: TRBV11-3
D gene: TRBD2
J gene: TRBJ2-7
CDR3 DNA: TGTGCCAGCAGCTCCTCTACCTCTAGCGGGGGAAGGGGTTCCTACGAGCAGTACTTC
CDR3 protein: CASSSSTSSGGRGSYEQYF

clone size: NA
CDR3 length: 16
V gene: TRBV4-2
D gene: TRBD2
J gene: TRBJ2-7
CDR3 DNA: TGTGCCAGCAGCCAAGATGGACTAGCGGGGGGCTACGAGCAGTACTTC
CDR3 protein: CASSQDGLAGGYEQYF

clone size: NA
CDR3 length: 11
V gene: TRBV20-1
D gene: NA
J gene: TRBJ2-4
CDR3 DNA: TGCAGTCGGACAGCCAAAAACATTCAGTACTTC
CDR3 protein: CSRTAKNIQYF

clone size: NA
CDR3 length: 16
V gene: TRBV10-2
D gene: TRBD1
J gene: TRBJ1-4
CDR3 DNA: TGCGCCAGCAGTGGGACAGGGGGAGCAACTAATGAAAAACTGTTTTTT
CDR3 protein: CASSGTGGATNEKLFF

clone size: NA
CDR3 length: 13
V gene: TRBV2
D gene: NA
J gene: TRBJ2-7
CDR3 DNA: TGTGCCAGCAGTGGCCCCGGGGTGGTAGAGCAGTACTTC
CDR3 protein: CASSGPGVVEQYF

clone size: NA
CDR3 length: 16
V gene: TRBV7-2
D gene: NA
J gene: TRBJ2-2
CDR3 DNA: TGTGCCAGCAGCTTATTGGCTGGGAGCTACACCGGGGAGCTGTTTTTT
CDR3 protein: CASSLLAGSYTGELFF

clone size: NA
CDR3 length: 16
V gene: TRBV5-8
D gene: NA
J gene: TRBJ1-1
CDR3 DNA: TGTGCCAGCAGCCGAGGGGTTGGGGTTATGAACACTGAAGCTTTCTTT
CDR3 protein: CASSRGVGVMNTEAFF

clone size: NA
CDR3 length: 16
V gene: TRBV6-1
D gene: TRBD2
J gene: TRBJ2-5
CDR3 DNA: TGTGCCAGCAGTGAAGTGCGGGGGGGCTGGTCAGAGACCCAGTACTTC
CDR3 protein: CASSEVRGGWSETQYF

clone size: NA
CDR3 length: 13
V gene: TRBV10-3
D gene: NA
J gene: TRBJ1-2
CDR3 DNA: TGTGCCATCAGTGAGTCGAAGGATAATGGCTACACCTTC
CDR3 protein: CAISESKDNGYTF

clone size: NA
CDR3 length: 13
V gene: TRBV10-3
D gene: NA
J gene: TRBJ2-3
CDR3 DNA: TGTGCCACCCAGGGTGACTACACAGATACGCAGTATTTT
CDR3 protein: CATQGDYTDTQYF

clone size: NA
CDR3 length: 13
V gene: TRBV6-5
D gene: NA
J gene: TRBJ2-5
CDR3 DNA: TGTGCCAGTTACAGAGGTCAAAGAGAGACCCAGTACTTC
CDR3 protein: CASYRGQRETQYF

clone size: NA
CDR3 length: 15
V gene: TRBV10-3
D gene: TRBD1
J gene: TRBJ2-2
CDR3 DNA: TGTGCCATCGGACAGGGGGCGACGAACACCGGGGAGCTGTTTTTT
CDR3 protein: CAIGQGATNTGELFF

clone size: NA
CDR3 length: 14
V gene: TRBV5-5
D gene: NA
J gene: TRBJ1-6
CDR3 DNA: TGTGCCAGCAGCCAAACTGGGAATAATTCACCCCTCCACTTT
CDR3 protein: CASSQTGNNSPLHF

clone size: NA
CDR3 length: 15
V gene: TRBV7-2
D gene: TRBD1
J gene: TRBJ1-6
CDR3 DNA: TGTGCCAGCAGCCCCTCCCGGGACAGGGGTTCACCCCTCCACTTT
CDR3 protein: CASSPSRDRGSPLHF

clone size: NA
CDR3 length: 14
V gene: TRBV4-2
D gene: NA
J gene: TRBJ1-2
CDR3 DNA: TGTGCCAGCAGCCGTCAGGGACGGAACTATGGCTACACCTTC
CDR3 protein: CASSRQGRNYGYTF

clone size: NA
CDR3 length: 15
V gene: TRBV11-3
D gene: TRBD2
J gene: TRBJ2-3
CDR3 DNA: TGTGCCAGCAGCTTAAGGCGGGGGGCTCTGGATACGCAGTATTTT
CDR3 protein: CASSLRRGALDTQYF

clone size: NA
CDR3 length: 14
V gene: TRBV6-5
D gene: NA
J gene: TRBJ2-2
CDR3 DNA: TGTGCCACCCGAAACTTCGGGGGTCCCGGGGAGCTGTTTTTT
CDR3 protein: CATRNFGGPGELFF